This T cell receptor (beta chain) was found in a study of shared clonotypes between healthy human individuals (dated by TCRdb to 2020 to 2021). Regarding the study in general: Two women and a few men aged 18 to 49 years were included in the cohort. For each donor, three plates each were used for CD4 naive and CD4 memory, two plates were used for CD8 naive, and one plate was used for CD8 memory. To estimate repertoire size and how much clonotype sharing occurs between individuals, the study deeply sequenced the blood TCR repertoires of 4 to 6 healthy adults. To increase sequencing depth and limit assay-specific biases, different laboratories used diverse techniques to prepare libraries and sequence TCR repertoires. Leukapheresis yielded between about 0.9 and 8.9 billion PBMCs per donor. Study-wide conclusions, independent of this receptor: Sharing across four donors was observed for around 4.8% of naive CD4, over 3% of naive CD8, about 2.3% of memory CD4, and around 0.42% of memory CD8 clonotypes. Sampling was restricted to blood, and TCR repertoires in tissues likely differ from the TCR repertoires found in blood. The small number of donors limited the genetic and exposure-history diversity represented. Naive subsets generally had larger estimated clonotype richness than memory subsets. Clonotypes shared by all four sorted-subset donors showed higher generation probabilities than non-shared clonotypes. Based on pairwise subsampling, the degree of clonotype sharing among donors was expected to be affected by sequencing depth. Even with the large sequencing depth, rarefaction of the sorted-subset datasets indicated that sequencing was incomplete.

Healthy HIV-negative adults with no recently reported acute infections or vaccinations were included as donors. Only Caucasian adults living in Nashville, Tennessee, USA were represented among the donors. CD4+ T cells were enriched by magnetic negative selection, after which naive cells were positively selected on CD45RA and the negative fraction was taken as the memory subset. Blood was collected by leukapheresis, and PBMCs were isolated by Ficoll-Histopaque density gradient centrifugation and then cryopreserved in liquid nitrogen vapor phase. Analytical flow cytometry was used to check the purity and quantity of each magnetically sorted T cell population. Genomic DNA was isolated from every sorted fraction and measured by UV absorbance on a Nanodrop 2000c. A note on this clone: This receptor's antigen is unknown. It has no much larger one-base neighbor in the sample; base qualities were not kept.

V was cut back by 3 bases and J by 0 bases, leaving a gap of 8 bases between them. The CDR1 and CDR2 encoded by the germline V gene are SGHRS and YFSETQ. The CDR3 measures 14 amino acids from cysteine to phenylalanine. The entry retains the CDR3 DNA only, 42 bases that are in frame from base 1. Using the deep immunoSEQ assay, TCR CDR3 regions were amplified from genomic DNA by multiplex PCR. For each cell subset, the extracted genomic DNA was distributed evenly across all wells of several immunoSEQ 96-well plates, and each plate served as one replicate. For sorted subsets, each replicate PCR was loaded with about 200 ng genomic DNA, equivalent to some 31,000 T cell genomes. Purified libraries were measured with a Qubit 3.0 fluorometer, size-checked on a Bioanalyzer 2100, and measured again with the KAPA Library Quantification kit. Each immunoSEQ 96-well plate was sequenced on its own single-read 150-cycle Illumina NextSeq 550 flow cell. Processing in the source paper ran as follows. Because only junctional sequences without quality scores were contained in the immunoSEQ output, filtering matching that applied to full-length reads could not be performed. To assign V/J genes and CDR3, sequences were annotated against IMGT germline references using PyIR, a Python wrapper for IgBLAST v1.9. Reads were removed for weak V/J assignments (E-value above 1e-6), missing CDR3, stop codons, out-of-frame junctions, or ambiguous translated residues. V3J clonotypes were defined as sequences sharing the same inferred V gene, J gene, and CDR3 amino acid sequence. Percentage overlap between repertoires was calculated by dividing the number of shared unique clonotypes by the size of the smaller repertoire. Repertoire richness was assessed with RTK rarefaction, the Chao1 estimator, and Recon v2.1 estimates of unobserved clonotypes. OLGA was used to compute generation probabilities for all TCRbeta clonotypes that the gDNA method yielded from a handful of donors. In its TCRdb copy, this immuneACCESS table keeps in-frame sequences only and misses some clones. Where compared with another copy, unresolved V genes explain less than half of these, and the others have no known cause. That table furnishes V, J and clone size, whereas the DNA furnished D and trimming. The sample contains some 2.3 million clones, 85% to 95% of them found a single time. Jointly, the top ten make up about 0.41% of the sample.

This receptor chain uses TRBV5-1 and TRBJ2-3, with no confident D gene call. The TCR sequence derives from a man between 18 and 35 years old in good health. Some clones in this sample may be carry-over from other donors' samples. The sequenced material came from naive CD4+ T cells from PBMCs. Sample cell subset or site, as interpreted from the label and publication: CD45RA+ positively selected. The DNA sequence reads TGCGCCAGCAGCTCGGCGGACAGCACAGATACGCAGTATTTT. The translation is CASSSADSTDTQYF. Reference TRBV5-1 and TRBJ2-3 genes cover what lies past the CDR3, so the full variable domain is KAGVTQTPRYLIKTRGQQVTLSCSPISGHRSVSWYQQTPGQGLQFLFEYFSETQRNKGNFPGRFSGRQFSNSRSEMNVSTLELGDSALYLCASSSADSTDTQYFGPGTRLTVL.